The sequence of this TCR beta chain was determined in a study of blood T cell repertoires in COVID-19. Looking at the study overall: The cDNA or gDNA used as material had been derived from T cells, B-cell-depleted T cells, or PBMCs.

With 3 bases clipped from V and 5 bases from J, the junction kept 3 bases outside the gene matches. The CDR3 is made up of 15 amino acids. Germline CDR1 and CDR2: MNHEY and SVGEGT. In the study's own analysis: Reference gene primer amplification gave estimated nucleated cell counts. The protocol was immunoSEQ multiplex PCR, while the TCRdb copy is restricted to in-frame clones and leaves out a portion. The V and J calls and clone size are taken from that table; D and trimming were inferred from the DNA. Of more than 110,000 clones in the sample, 65% to 80% were seen once. The chain recombines TRBV6-2 or TRBV6-3 with TRBJ1-4; 10 nucleotides align to TRBD1. This sequence originates from a man older than 75 with acute or convalescent COVID-19. The sequenced sample was peripheral blood. CDR3 amino acids: CASSYPDRGNEKLFF. The CDR3 DNA follows: TGTGCCAGCAGTTATCCGGACAGGGGGAATGAAAAACTGTTTTTT.